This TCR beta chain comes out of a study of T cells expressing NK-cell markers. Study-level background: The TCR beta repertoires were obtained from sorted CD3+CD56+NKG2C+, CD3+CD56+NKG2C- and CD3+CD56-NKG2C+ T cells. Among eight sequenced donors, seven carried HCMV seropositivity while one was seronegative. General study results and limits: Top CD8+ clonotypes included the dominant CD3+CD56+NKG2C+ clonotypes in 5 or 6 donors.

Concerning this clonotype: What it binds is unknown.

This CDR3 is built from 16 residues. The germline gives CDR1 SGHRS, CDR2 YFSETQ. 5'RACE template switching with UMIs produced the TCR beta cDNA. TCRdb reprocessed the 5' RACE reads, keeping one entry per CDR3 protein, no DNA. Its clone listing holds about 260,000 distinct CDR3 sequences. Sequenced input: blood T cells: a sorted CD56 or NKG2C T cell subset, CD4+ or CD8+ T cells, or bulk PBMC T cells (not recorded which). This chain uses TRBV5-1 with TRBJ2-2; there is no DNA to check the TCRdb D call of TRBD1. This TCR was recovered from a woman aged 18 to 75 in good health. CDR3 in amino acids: CASSFPGGVLTGELFF.